These 24 T cell receptor beta chains came from one sample sequenced in a study of cytomegalovirus exposure and HLA in healthy donors. The PCR made use of 60 Vbeta and 13 Jbeta primers. Measured with immunoSEQ multiplex PCR; TCRdb has only the in-frame clones, and not every one. The sample holds some 130,000 clones, approximately 74% seen once. The specimen sequenced was PBMCs. The receptors stem from a male donor in good health and CMV-seronegative.

This chain links TRBV28 with TRBJ1-2; unclear D gene. CDR3 size: 13 residues. Looked up from germline, CDR1 is MDHEN and CDR2 is SYDVKM. Between the trimmed V and J ends, which lost 7 bases and 2 bases, there was a span of 11 bases. The CDR3 here is CASTIPANYGYTF. CDR3 DNA sequence: TGTGCCAGCACTATTCCTGCGAACTATGGCTACACCTTC.

The chain recombines TRBV4-2 with TRBJ2-5; D is possibly TRBD2 (6 bases). Trimming pared 1 base from V and 7 bases from J, leaving 16 bases between. This CDR3 spans 15 amino acids. The germline CDR1 and CDR2 sequences are LGHNA and YNFKEQ. The CDR3 bases are TGTGCCAGCAGCCAAGGGCGGCGGGGAGAAGGGACCCAGTACTTC. Translating it yields CASSQGRRGEGTQYF.

This chain links TRBV30 with TRBJ2-4; the match to TRBD2 covers 7 bases. The germline CDR1 and CDR2 sequences are GTSNPN and SVGIG (reference sequence). This CDR3 comprises 20 residues. The ends lost 4 bases at V and 0 bases at J; junction bases unmatched: 21. CDR3 nucleotide sequence: TGTGCCTGGACTCCGCCGGGGATTCTTAGCGGGCATCTAGCCAAAAACATTCAGTACTTC. Translation: CAWTPPGILSGHLAKNIQYF.

This clone was observed a few times. In DNA form, the CDR3 reads TGTGCCAGCAGCTTGGCTCAGAACGAAGCTTTCTTT. This codes for CASSLAQNEAFF. The chain employs TRBV5-8 and TRBJ1-1; D is unresolved. Trimming stripped 0 bases from V and 8 bases from J, with 8 bases between. This CDR3 contains 12 residues. CDR1 is SGHTS and CDR2 is YDEGEE in the germline V gene.

This clone was seen just once. The CDR3 loop is CASRGQGFVYGYTF. CDR3 in DNA: TGTGCCAGTAGAGGACAGGGGTTTGTTTATGGCTACACCTTC. The J gene is TRBJ1-2, the V gene TRBV19; TRBD1 matches at 9 bases. CDR3 length: 14 residues. CDR1 is LNHDA, CDR2 SQIVND, per germline (reference sequence). Unmatched junction bases numbered 7, after V lost 6 bases and J lost 5 bases.

The V gene is TRBV7-9, the J gene TRBJ2-5; 8 bases are shared with TRBD2. Germline V gene lookup returns CDR1 SEHNR and CDR2 FQNEAQ (reference sequence). The ends lost 4 bases at V and 5 bases at J; junction bases unmatched: 18. This CDR3 is 18 amino acids long. DNA of the CDR3: TGTGCCAGCAGCTGGGGGCCGGTGGCAGCGGGGGAGAGGGAGACCCAGTACTTC. This gives the protein CASSWGPVAAGERETQYF.

This clone has only one observation. The rearrangement uses TRBV7-8 and TRBJ2-1; the D gene is possibly TRBD1 (6 bases). The CDR3 consists of 17 residues. Trimming took off 5 bases at V and 0 bases at J, with 17 bases between the two ends. Germline CDR1 is SGHVS and CDR2 is FQNEAQ. The CDR3 DNA reads as TGTGCCAGCAGCCCATCTACGACAGGAAACTCCTACAATGAGCAGTTCTTC. Translating it yields CASSPSTTGNSYNEQFF.

This rearrangement joins TRBV25-1 to TRBJ2-7; the match to TRBD2 covers 7 bases. This CDR3 is built from 14 residues. Looked up from germline, CDR1 is MGHDK and CDR2 is SYGVNS. V shed 8 bases, J shed 5 bases, and the junction held 12 bases outside the gene matches. Here the CDR3 DNA reads TGTGCCAGCGGCGTCGGGCGGGGGATCCACGAGCAGTACTTC. This translates into CASGVGRGIHEQYF.

The chain uses TRBV19 and TRBJ2-7, with TRBD1 as a possible D gene (6 bases). Trimming removed 3 bases from V and 5 bases from J, with 14 bases in between. CDR3 length equals 14 residues. Germline loops: CDR1 LNHDA, CDR2 SQIVND (reference sequence). CDR3 sequence: CASSIRGHRDEQYF. CDR3 coding DNA: TGTGCCAGTAGTATTAGGGGACACCGGGACGAGCAGTACTTC.

This clone was observed a single time. The genes are TRBV19 and TRBJ2-3, with 11 bases fitting TRBD2. Germline trimming cut 3 bases from V and 2 bases from J; bases unmatched to any gene: 4. Germline V gene sequence: CDR1 LNHDA, CDR2 SQIVND (reference sequence). This CDR3 contains 16 residues. The CDR3 nucleotides read TGTGCCAGTAGTATCGGACTAGCGGGTCACACAGATACGCAGTATTTT. As protein: CASSIGLAGHTDTQYF.

This clone was observed a handful of times. Other DNA sequences from this sample encode an identical CDR3 as well. V usage is TRBV28 and J usage is TRBJ1-5; D is unclear. Germline V gene data show CDR1 as MDHEN and CDR2 as SYDVKM. Between the trimmed V and J ends, which lost 1 base and 2 bases, there was a span of 3 bases. This CDR3 comprises 13 residues. CDR3 sequence (DNA): TGTGCCAGCAGTTTATCGGGCAATCAGCCCCAGCATTTT. It specifies CASSLSGNQPQHF.

This chain uses TRBV7-9 with TRBJ1-4, with D perhaps TRBD1 (6 bases). This CDR3 comprises 14 residues. Trimming stripped 5 bases from V and 4 bases from J, with 11 bases between. The germline CDR1 and CDR2 sequences are SEHNR and FQNEAQ (reference sequence). The CDR3 coding sequence is TGTGCCAGCAGCGGACAGCCGATTAATGAAAAACTGTTTTTT. It encodes CASSGQPINEKLFF.

The gene calls are TRBV19 and TRBJ1-5; TRBD1 might be the D (5 bases). Deletions cut 5 bases from V and 7 bases from J, with 15 bases between. This CDR3 has 14 amino acids. From germline, CDR1 is LNHDA and CDR2 SQIVND (reference sequence). The CDR3 DNA is TGTGCCAGTAGTCTAACAGGTCCGTTCCAGCCCCAGCATTTT. Encoded protein: CASSLTGPFQPQHF.

This clone was picked up a small number of times. The chain has TRBV30 and TRBJ2-2; D is possibly TRBD2 (7 bases). V gave up 3 bases and J gave up 6 bases, with 17 bases separating them. The CDR3 spans 15 residues. Germline assignment: CDR1 GTSNPN and CDR2 SVGIG (reference sequence). CDR3 amino acids: CAWRGGGRLAGELFF. In DNA, the CDR3 is TGTGCCTGGAGAGGGGGGGGTCGGTTGGCCGGGGAGCTGTTTTTT.

This sequence joins TRBV7-2 and TRBJ1-2; 8 bases are shared with TRBD1. This CDR3 spans 13 amino acids. The V gene's germline CDR1 is SGHTA and CDR2 FQGNSA. V was pared by 5 bases and J by 5 bases, with 4 bases of the junction left unmatched. The CDR3 protein is CASSPRQGYGYTF. The CDR3, as DNA: TGTGCCAGCAGCCCCAGACAGGGGTATGGCTACACCTTC.

A single count supports this clone. V is TRBV29-1 and J is TRBJ2-7, with 7 bases fitting TRBD2. CDR1 is SQVTM and CDR2 is ANQGSEA in the germline V gene. There are 13 residues in the CDR3. V was clipped by 4 bases and J by 2 bases; unmatched bases: 5. The CDR3 nucleotides are TGCAGCGTTGGGCAGCGGGGCCCCTACGAGCAGTACTTC. Its protein product is CSVGQRGPYEQYF.

This sequence joins TRBV2 and TRBJ1-5; 10 positions agree with TRBD1. This CDR3 has 15 residues. J gave up 2 bases and V 7 bases, and 5 bases lay outside the gene matches. Germline CDR1 is SNHLY and CDR2 is FYNNEI. CDR3 sequence: CASKYGTGGNQPQHF. CDR3 DNA: TGTGCCAGCAAGTACGGGACAGGGGGCAATCAGCCCCAGCATTTT. Using reference TRBV2 and TRBJ1-5 for the parts outside the CDR3, the full variable domain is EPEVTQTPSHQVTQMGQEVILRCVPISNHLYFYWYRQILGQKVEFLVSFYNNEISEKSEIFDDQFSVERPDGSNFTLKIRSTKLEDSAMYFCASKYGTGGNQPQHFGDGTRLSIL.

The gene calls are TRBV30 and TRBJ2-2, with 10 bases fitting TRBD2. The CDR3 runs 15 residues. Germline assignment: CDR1 GTSNPN and CDR2 SVGIG (reference sequence). With 5 bases clipped from V and 2 bases from J, the junction kept 5 bases outside the gene matches. The CDR3 nucleotides read TGTGCCTGGGGACTAGCGGCGACAAACACCGGGGAGCTGTTTTTT. It codes for CAWGLAATNTGELFF.

This sequence joins TRBV29-1 and TRBJ2-5; maybe TRBD1 (7 bases). CDR3 length equals 12 residues. Trimming took 6 bases from V and 4 from J, leaving 12 bases between them. CDR1 SQVTM and CDR2 ANQGSEA come from the germline V gene. Here the CDR3 reads CSVVRGAETQYF. Written as DNA, the CDR3 is TGCAGCGTCGTCAGGGGGGCAGAGACCCAGTACTTC. The full variable domain, its missing parts supplied by reference TRBV29-1 and TRBJ2-5, is SAVISQKPSRDICQRGTSLTIQCQVDSQVTMMFWYRQQPGQSLTLIATANQGSEATYESGFVIDKFPISRPNLTFSTLTVSNMSPEDSSIYLCSVVRGAETQYFGPGTRLLVL.

The chain recombines TRBV7-9 with TRBJ2-1; TRBD2 agrees at 11 bases. Germline trimming cut 2 bases from V and 6 bases from J; bases unmatched to any gene: 15. CDR1 SEHNR and CDR2 FQNEAQ come from the germline V gene (reference sequence). The CDR3 contains 19 residues. The CDR3 sequence: CASSLKEALAGVSRNEQFF. The CDR3 bases are TGTGCCAGCAGCTTAAAAGAAGCACTAGCGGGGGTATCGCGCAATGAGCAGTTCTTC.

The chain has TRBV28 and TRBJ2-1; maybe TRBD2 (6 bases). V was clipped by 4 bases and J by 5 bases, with 18 bases between them. Germline values: CDR1 MDHEN, CDR2 SYDVKM. The CDR3 is made up of 16 amino acids. CDR3 amino acids: CASSSPWGTPNNEQFF. DNA for the CDR3: TGTGCCAGCAGTTCCCCCTGGGGGACTCCCAACAATGAGCAGTTCTTC.

This clone was picked up a small number of times. The V and J genes are TRBV7-2 and TRBJ2-5; D not resolved. The CDR3 sequence is 13 residues long. Trimming cost V 5 bases and J 5 bases, with 12 bases left between them. In germline, CDR1 is SGHTA, CDR2 FQGNSA. DNA of the CDR3: TGTGCCAGCAGCAACTCCCAGACTGAGACCCAGTACTTC. Translating gives CASSNSQTETQYF.

A note on this clone: A junction end diverges from the germline sequence, so it may reflect a read error. V gene TRBV7-9 combines with J gene TRBJ2-2; 9 positions match TRBD2. CDR1 and CDR2 (germline): SEHNR, FQNEAQ (reference sequence). CDR3 length equals 18 residues. The CDR3 nucleotides read TGTTCCAGCAGCTTAGCCGGTAGCGGGAGTTTCCTTGCCGGGGAGCTGTTTTTT. Protein sequence: CSSSLAGSGSFLAGELFF.

V is TRBV5-4 and J is TRBJ1-4; the D gene is possibly TRBD1 (5 bases). The V end lost 3 bases, the J end lost 0 bases, and 9 bases lay between the germline ends. The CDR3 has 15 amino acids. CDR1 SGHNT and CDR2 YYREEE come from the germline V gene (reference sequence). In DNA form, the CDR3 reads TGTGCCAGCAGCTGGGAAGGGGCAACTAATGAAAAACTGTTTTTT. It codes for CASSWEGATNEKLFF.